This T cell receptor (beta chain) was found in a study of shared clonotypes between healthy human individuals. The CDR3 has 15 residues. Germline V gene lookup returns CDR1 SNHLY and CDR2 FYNNEI. The trim removed 6 bases at V and 0 bases at J, leaving 5 bases unmatched. Some clones are missing from TCRdb's copy, which holds only in-frame ones; the method was immunoSEQ multiplex PCR. The sample records 2,500,000 or so clones, around 90% being singletons. The TCR originated in a man between 18 and 35 years old in good health. The specimen was naive CD4+ T cells sorted from blood. Indicated subset: CD45RA+ positively selected. The chain couples TRBV2 to TRBJ1-3; TRBD1 matches 7 bases. DNA for the CDR3: TGTGCCAGCAGCGCCGACAGGGTCTCTGGAAACACCATATATTTT. Its translation: CASSADRVSGNTIYF.